The 32 T cell receptor beta chains in this list originate from one sample, sequenced in a study of T cells after yellow fever vaccination. TCRdb ran MiXCR on the 5' RACE reads and lists one entry per CDR3 protein. The repertoire holds some 220,000 distinct CDR3 sequences, with roughly 3.3% as singletons. This material consisted of CD4+ T cells sorted from PBMCs, taken 10 days after the yellow fever booster vaccination. These receptors all come from a man between 18 and 29 years old who received the YFV17D yellow fever vaccine.

This clonotype was recorded a few times. One junction end does not reproduce the germline sequence, and a read error may be involved. The rearrangement uses TRBV5-1 and TRBJ1-1; no clear D. Germline-derived CDR1 and CDR2 are SGHRS and YFSETQ. The CDR3 has 14 amino acids. This CDR3 reads CASSLADRFTGAFF. The CDR3 region has the DNA TGCGCCAGCAGCTTGGCCGACCGGTTCACTGGAGCTTTCTTT.

This clonotype was seen many times. The chain has TRBV6-5 and TRBJ2-7, with 7 bases fitting TRBD1. The CDR3 contains 12 residues. Unmatched junction bases numbered 5, after V lost 6 bases and J lost 6 bases. Per the germline V gene, CDR1 is MNHEY and CDR2 is SVGAGI. The CDR3 DNA sequence: TGTGCCAGCAGACGACAGGGTGCCGAGCAGTACTTC. It yields the protein CASRRQGAEQYF.

This clonotype turned up a few times. The V and J genes are TRBV5-4 and TRBJ2-5; D may correspond to TRBD1 or TRBD2 (6 bases each). The CDR3 contains 17 residues. V was clipped by 5 bases and J by 5 bases, with 25 bases between them. Germline-derived CDR1 and CDR2 are SGHNT and YYREEE (reference sequence). The CDR3 here is CASSILERRGQGETQYF. For the CDR3, the DNA is TGTGCCAGCAGTATTCTCGAGCGGCGGGGTCAGGGGGAGACCCAGTACTTC.

This rearrangement joins TRBV6-1 to TRBJ1-1, with 7 bases matching TRBD1. From germline, CDR1 is MNHNS and CDR2 SASEGT. Unmatched junction bases numbered 11, after V lost 10 bases and J lost 0 bases. This CDR3 spans 15 amino acids. The CDR3 region is CATFKGTVMNTEAFF. In nucleotides, the CDR3 is TGTGCCACCTTCAAGGGGACAGTAATGAACACTGAAGCTTTCTTT.

This clonotype was counted a few times. CDR3 protein: CATKRGAAEAFF. CDR3 bases: TGTGCAACAAAGAGGGGGGCGGCTGAAGCTTTCTTT. This chain joins TRBV19 and TRBJ1-1; D possibly corresponds to TRBD1 (6 bases). This CDR3 is 12 amino acids long. The germline V gene has CDR1 LNHDA and CDR2 SQIVND (reference sequence).

Many counts were recorded for this clonotype. This chain uses TRBV29-1 with TRBJ2-7; TRBD1 matches 8 bases. The V and J ends lost 3 bases and 2 bases, in that order; junction bases with no gene match: 0. The CDR3 loop spans 12 amino acids. Germline CDR1 reads SQVTM; CDR2 reads ANQGSEA. CDR3: CSVDRGPYEQYF. The DNA for the CDR3 is TGCAGCGTTGACAGGGGGCCCTACGAGCAGTACTTC.

The CDR3 reads CASSLSTGVQDTQYF. The CDR3 coding sequence is TGTGCCAGCAGCTTGTCGACAGGGGTACAAGATACGCAGTATTTT. The chain recombines TRBV5-4 with TRBJ2-3; 8 nucleotides line up with TRBD1. J was trimmed by 5 bases and V by 1 base; bases with no gene match: 6. From germline, CDR1 is SGHNT and CDR2 YYREEE (reference sequence). The CDR3 covers 15 residues.

This clonotype was counted ten times or more. The V gene is TRBV5-1, the J gene TRBJ2-1, with 7 bases fitting TRBD2. Germline lookup yields CDR1 SGHRS and CDR2 YFSETQ. V lost 3 bases and J lost 6; bases outside the gene matches: 6. The CDR3 contains 14 residues. CDR3 nucleotide sequence: TGCGCCAGCAGCTCCAGACTAGCTAGCAATGAGCAGTTCTTC. This gives the protein CASSSRLASNEQFF.

The V gene is TRBV18, the J gene TRBJ1-3; D is unresolved. The V gene's germline CDR1 is KGHSH and CDR2 LQKENI. Trimming shortened V by 5 bases and J by 0 bases, and 17 bases separated the two germline ends. The CDR3 has 17 residues. The CDR3 sequence is CASSTPSTVVSGNTIYF. CDR3 in DNA: TGTGCCAGCTCAACCCCAAGTACCGTGGTCTCTGGAAACACCATATATTTT.

The rearrangement joins TRBV6-2 or TRBV6-3 to TRBJ2-6; D is undetermined. The CDR3 extends over 17 amino acids. CDR1 and CDR2 from the germline V gene are MNHEY and SVGEGT. Between the trimmed V and J ends, which lost 2 bases and 0 bases, there was a span of 11 bases. The CDR3 DNA reads TGTGCCAGCAGTTACCGGCCCCCCTACTCTGGGGCCAACGTCCTGACTTTC. Its protein product is CASSYRPPYSGANVLTF.

This clonotype appeared many times. The rearrangement joins TRBV6-2 or TRBV6-3 to TRBJ1-5; no definite D call. Germline CDR1 is MNHEY and CDR2 is SVGEGT. CDR3 length: 16 amino acids. The V end was cut by 4 bases, the J end by 2 bases, with 15 bases between. Here the CDR3 reads CASSSQRHWGNQPQHF. The CDR3 coding sequence is TGTGCCAGCAGTTCTCAGCGCCACTGGGGCAATCAGCCCCAGCATTTT.

This clonotype was seen only a few times. This chain connects TRBV7-3 to TRBJ2-3; TRBD1 agrees at 9 bases. Germline CDR1 and CDR2: SGHTA and FQGTGA. The CDR3 consists of 17 residues. With 1 base clipped from V and 3 bases from J, the junction kept 8 bases outside the gene matches. Written as DNA, the CDR3 is TGTGCCAGCAGCTTAAATCCGACGGGACAGGGAACAGATACGCAGTATTTT. This translates into CASSLNPTGQGTDTQYF.

The chain is built from TRBV5-6 and TRBJ2-7; D is unresolved. The length of the CDR3 is 12 residues. Germline V CDR1 and CDR2: SGHDT, YYEEEE. Trimming shortened V by 1 base and J by 3 bases, and 5 bases separated the two germline ends. The CDR3 loop is CASSLFSYEQYV. The CDR3 DNA follows: TGTGCCAGCAGCTTGTTTAGCTACGAGCAGTACGTC.

This clonotype was counted only a few times. The chain uses TRBV28 and TRBJ2-6; TRBD1 might be the D (6 bases). Germline loops: CDR1 MDHEN, CDR2 SYDVKM. Trimming stripped 8 bases from V and 1 base from J, with 15 bases between. The CDR3 covers 16 residues. This chain's CDR3 is CASGGQPFSGANVLTF. The DNA for the CDR3 is TGTGCCAGCGGTGGACAGCCGTTTTCTGGGGCCAACGTCCTGACTTTC.

This clonotype was observed at least ten times. The chain joins TRBV7-3 to TRBJ2-2; the match to TRBD1 covers 7 bases. V shed 5 bases and J 0 bases; nucleotides not matched to a gene: 9. The CDR3 has 17 amino acids. In germline, CDR1 is SGHTA, CDR2 FQGTGA. Written as DNA, the CDR3 is TGTGCCAGCAGCGCAACTCGACAGGGCTCGAACACCGGGGAGCTGTTTTTT. It codes for CASSATRQGSNTGELFF.

This clonotype was seen many times. The J gene is TRBJ1-1, the V gene TRBV5-4; D uncertain. CDR3 size: 12 residues. The V gene's germline CDR1 is SGHNT and CDR2 YYREEE (reference sequence). V was trimmed by 2 bases and J by 4 bases, leaving 6 bases between them. The CDR3 nucleotides are TGTGCCAGCAGCTTAGATGGCACTGAAGCTTTCTTT. The encoded protein is CASSLDGTEAFF.

This clonotype was seen ten or more times. V gene TRBV20-1 combines with J gene TRBJ2-5; D not resolved. Between the trimmed V and J ends, which lost 6 bases and 4 bases, there was a span of 15 bases. Germline CDR1 and CDR2: DFQATT and SNEGSKA (reference sequence). The CDR3 extends over 13 amino acids. The DNA of the CDR3 is TGCAGTGCCCCCCCGGAGCGTAGAGAGACCCAGTACTTC. Amino acid sequence: CSAPPERRETQYF.

This clonotype was picked up a small number of times. This chain joins TRBV7-4 and TRBJ1-6; D is uncertain. Germline CDR1 and CDR2: SGHVT and SQSDAQ. The germline V and J ends were trimmed by 2 bases and 6 bases, with 8 bases remaining between them. The CDR3 is made up of 14 amino acids. CDR3 sequence reads: CASSLKWINSPLHF. CDR3 DNA sequence: TGTGCCAGCAGCTTAAAGTGGATTAATTCACCCCTCCACTTT. Full variable domain (missing parts from reference TRBV7-4 and TRBJ1-6): GAGVSQSPRYKVAKRGRDVALRCDSISGHVTLYWYRQTLGQGSEVLTYSQSDAQRDKSGRPSGRFSAERPERSVSTLKIQRTEQGDSAVYLCASSLKWINSPLHFGNGTRLTVT.

This clonotype was seen more than once but under ten times. The CDR3 sequence is CASSGLGGDLYGYTF. In nucleotides, the CDR3 is TGTGCCAGCAGCGGCCTAGGCGGGGACCTCTATGGCTACACCTTC. V and J are TRBV28 and TRBJ1-2; D is possibly TRBD1 (5 bases). Germline-derived CDR1 and CDR2 are MDHEN and SYDVKM. With 6 bases removed from V and 4 bases from J, the gap between germline ends came to 18 bases. CDR3 length: 15 amino acids.

This clonotype was observed at least ten times. V usage is TRBV6-6 and J usage is TRBJ2-3; 7 nucleotides agree with TRBD2. Germline lookup yields CDR1 MNHNY and CDR2 SVGAGI (reference sequence). The CDR3 contains 16 residues. The J segment lost 11 bases and the V segment lost 3 bases, leaving 17 bases of the junction unmatched. CDR3 amino acids: CASSYLRLAEGYGQYF. Here the CDR3 DNA reads TGTGCCAGCAGTTATCTGCGCCTAGCGGAGGGATATGGGCAGTATTTT.

This clonotype was detected many times. The chain couples TRBV7-9 to TRBJ1-6; maybe TRBD1 (5 bases). V was cut by 4 bases and J by 6 bases, with 25 bases left in between. Per the germline V gene, CDR1 is SEHNR and CDR2 is FQNEAQ (reference sequence). CDR3 length: 19 residues. The CDR3 DNA reads as TGTGCCAGCAGCTCGATTCAAGGGGTAACCCTAGGCGGTAATTCACCCCTCCACTTT. This gives the protein CASSSIQGVTLGGNSPLHF.

This clonotype was found many times. This chain uses TRBV29-1 with TRBJ2-3; a weak D match, TRBD2 (5 bases). This CDR3 region has 15 residues. Germline CDR1 reads SQVTM; CDR2 reads ANQGSEA. The germline V and J ends were trimmed by 2 bases and 4 bases, with 16 bases remaining between them. The CDR3 DNA is TGCAGCGTTGAAACCGGACCCTTCGGGGCAGATACGCAGTATTTT. Residues: CSVETGPFGADTQYF.

This clonotype was observed many times. The chain uses TRBV18 and TRBJ1-1; no clear D gene. The V end was cut by 9 bases, the J end by 0 bases, with 8 bases between. Germline V gene data show CDR1 as KGHSH and CDR2 as LQKENI. The CDR3 loop spans 12 amino acids. Here the CDR3 reads CASKELNTEAFF. CDR3 DNA sequence: TGTGCCAGTAAGGAGCTGAACACTGAAGCTTTCTTT.

This clonotype was seen more than once but under ten times. This chain connects TRBV10-1 to TRBJ1-2; weak D call: TRBD1 (6 bases). Germline values: CDR1 WNHNN, CDR2 SYGVQD (reference sequence). Trimming took off 5 bases at V and 7 bases at J, with 14 bases between the two ends. The CDR3 totals 13 residues. Written as DNA, the CDR3 is TGCGCCAGCAGTTCTAACAGGGTCGGTGGCTACACCTTC. Protein product: CASSSNRVGGYTF.

The V gene is TRBV5-1, the J gene TRBJ2-3, with a weak D call TRBD2 (7 bases). The CDR3 sequence is 14 residues long. Trimming cost V 7 bases and J 5 bases, with 17 bases left between them. In germline, CDR1 is SGHRS, CDR2 YFSETQ. The CDR3 DNA reads as TGCGCCAGCTCACTAGGGGGGGAAGGAGATACGCAGTATTTT. Residues: CASSLGGEGDTQYF.

This clonotype was detected ten times or more. The chain has TRBV7-8 and TRBJ2-2; 11 bases are shared with TRBD2. V shed 5 bases and J 2 bases; nucleotides not matched to a gene: 7. CDR1 is SGHVS, CDR2 FQNEAQ, per germline. The CDR3 has 17 amino acids. CDR3 in amino acids: CASSPRLAGGNTGELFF. CDR3 DNA: TGTGCCAGCAGCCCGAGGCTAGCGGGGGGAAACACCGGGGAGCTGTTTTTT.

This clonotype was picked up many times. CDR3 sequence (DNA): TGTGCCAGCAGCTTAAACCCTGGACTAGCGGGGGGGCCCGAGACCCAGTACTTC. It encodes CASSLNPGLAGGPETQYF. V usage is TRBV7-2 and J usage is TRBJ2-5; TRBD2 matches at 15 bases. The germline V gene has CDR1 SGHTA and CDR2 FQGNSA. The CDR3 is made up of 18 amino acids. Germline trimming cut 2 bases from V and 5 bases from J; bases unmatched to any gene: 9.

The chain has TRBV24-1 and TRBJ2-3; tentative D call: TRBD2 (6 bases). This CDR3 is built from 15 residues. Looked up from germline, CDR1 is KGHDR and CDR2 is SFDVKD. V was pared by 5 bases and J by 0 bases, with 11 bases between. Written as DNA, the CDR3 is TGTGCCACCAGTGGGGTAGCGGCCAGCACAGATACGCAGTATTTT. Translation gives CATSGVAASTDTQYF.

This clonotype was seen repeatedly, ten times or more. The chain combines TRBV7-9 with TRBJ1-1; unclear D gene. Germline V gene sequence: CDR1 SEHNR, CDR2 FQNEAQ (reference sequence). The CDR3 totals 13 residues. V was pared by 3 bases and J by 1 base, with 6 bases between. This chain's CDR3 is CASSFSGNTEAFF. DNA of the CDR3: TGTGCCAGCAGCTTTTCAGGGAACACTGAAGCTTTCTTT.

This clonotype has just a few counts. This rearrangement joins TRBV4-3 to TRBJ2-5; no clear D. The CDR3 spans 13 residues. Trimming took off 0 bases at V and 3 bases at J, with 5 bases between the two ends. CDR1 and CDR2 from the germline V gene are LGHNA and YSLEER. CDR3 region: CASSQDNKETQYF. CDR3 nucleotides: TGCGCCAGCAGCCAAGACAACAAAGAGACCCAGTACTTC.

This clonotype was recorded at least ten times. The chain links TRBV5-5 to TRBJ1-4, with D tentatively TRBD1 (5 bases). The germline gives CDR1 SGHKS, CDR2 YYEKEE (reference sequence). This CDR3 contains 14 residues. V lost 6 bases and J 1 base, leaving 10 bases between the germline ends. The CDR3: CASTLRGTNEKLFF. The CDR3 region has the DNA TGTGCCAGCACATTAAGGGGAACTAATGAAAAACTGTTTTTT.

This clonotype was found many times. This sequence joins TRBV20-1 and TRBJ2-5, with D hard to call. Per germline, CDR1 DFQATT and CDR2 SNEGSKA (reference sequence). Between the trimmed V and J ends, which lost 5 bases and 4 bases, there was a span of 14 bases. This CDR3 contains 13 residues. CDR3 in DNA: TGCAGTGCTGAAGAGAGGCAATTAGAGACCCAGTACTTC. This encodes CSAEERQLETQYF.